This passage covers 11 T cell receptor beta chains from one sample sequenced in a study of shared clonotypes between healthy human individuals. The assay was immunoSEQ multiplex PCR, and TCRdb's table has in-frame clones only and misses some. The sample has some 2,100,000 clones; approximately 95% are singletons. The sequenced sample consisted of naive CD4+ T cells sorted from blood. As for subset: CD45RA+ positively selected. Receptors were obtained from a young man in good health.

With regard to this clone: Other DNA sequences in this sample translate to the same CDR3. J is TRBJ2-3 and V is TRBV5-1, with no clear D. Per the germline V gene, CDR1 is SGHRS and CDR2 is YFSETQ. V was clipped by 5 bases and J by 0 bases, with 7 bases between them. The CDR3 loop spans 13 amino acids. CDR3 sequence (DNA): TGCGCCAGCAGGATATTTAGCACAGATACGCAGTATTTT. As protein: CASRIFSTDTQYF.

The V gene is TRBV2, the J gene TRBJ1-5; D is ambiguous. Germline CDR1 SNHLY, CDR2 FYNNEI. V lost 6 bases and J 0 bases, leaving 9 bases between the germline ends. This CDR3 region has 14 residues. The CDR3 region has the DNA TGTGCCAGCAGGACGGACGGTAGCAATCAGCCCCAGCATTTT. It translates to CASRTDGSNQPQHF.

In DNA form, the CDR3 reads TGTGCCAGCAGTGAATCCCCGGTTTCCCTCATCAGCAATCAGCCCCAGCATTTT. This translates into CASSESPVSLISNQPQHF. The J gene is TRBJ1-5, the V gene TRBV6-1; no clear D. This CDR3 comprises 18 residues. With 2 bases removed from V and 1 base from J, the gap between germline ends came to 18 bases. The germline CDR1 and CDR2 sequences are MNHNS and SASEGT.

The V call is TRBV5-6, the J call TRBJ1-6, with no clear D. The V and J ends lost 4 bases and 3 bases respectively, with 8 bases between them. There are 14 residues in the CDR3. The germline CDR1 and CDR2 sequences are SGHDT and YYEEEE. The CDR3 is CASSQADYNSPLHF. CDR3 DNA sequence: TGTGCCAGCAGCCAAGCGGACTATAATTCACCCCTCCACTTT.

The chain couples TRBV5-1 to TRBJ1-1; TRBD1 might be the D (6 bases). The CDR3 length is 15 residues. Per the germline V gene, CDR1 is SGHRS and CDR2 is YFSETQ. The V end was cut by 4 bases, the J end by 4 bases, with 17 bases between. DNA for the CDR3: TGCGCCAGCAGCAATTACAGGGAAGTCGGCACTGAAGCTTTCTTT. Protein product: CASSNYREVGTEAFF.

This clone was found a few times. The rearrangement links TRBV10-1 to TRBJ2-2, with D perhaps matching TRBD1 (6 bases). Per germline, CDR1 WNHNN and CDR2 SYGVQD (reference sequence). CDR3 size: 14 residues. V dropped 0 bases and J dropped 6 bases, with 8 bases sitting between them. The DNA of the CDR3 is TGCGCCAGCAGTGAGTCCAGGACAGCCGGGGAGCTGTTTTTT. It specifies CASSESRTAGELFF.

This clone has just one count. This chain connects TRBV5-1 to TRBJ2-1, with D possibly TRBD1 on 6 matching bases. Germline-derived CDR1 and CDR2 are SGHRS and YFSETQ. V was pared by 1 base and J by 4 bases, with 12 bases between. The CDR3 has 15 residues. CDR3 in amino acids: CASSLWDKNYNEQFF. As DNA, the CDR3 is TGCGCCAGCAGCTTGTGGGACAAAAATTACAATGAGCAGTTCTTC.

The rearrangement uses TRBV7-9 and TRBJ2-7, with D possibly TRBD1 on 6 matching bases. Germline V gene data show CDR1 as SEHNR and CDR2 as FQNEAQ (reference sequence). V lost 1 base, J lost 0 bases, and 13 bases lay in between. This CDR3 has 16 residues. CDR3 protein: CASSLVRDTSSYEQYF. As DNA, the CDR3 is TGTGCCAGCAGCTTAGTCCGGGACACGTCCTCCTACGAGCAGTACTTC.

This rearrangement joins TRBV4-1 to TRBJ1-1; D ambiguous. This CDR3 has 15 amino acids. Trimming removed 0 bases from V and 5 bases from J, with 13 bases in between. Germline V lookup: CDR1 MGHRA, CDR2 YSYEKL. Here the CDR3 DNA reads TGCGCCAGCAGCCAAGATCGAAACCCAAGGACTGAAGCTTTCTTT. It specifies CASSQDRNPRTEAFF.

This clone was detected a few times. Other DNA sequences in this sample translate to the same CDR3. This chain connects TRBV6-5 to TRBJ2-7; the D gene is possibly TRBD1 (5 bases). The CDR3 is 13 amino acids. Per germline, CDR1 MNHEY and CDR2 SVGAGI. The germline V and J ends were trimmed by 5 bases and 1 base, with 9 bases remaining between them. The CDR3 spells CASSRQGSYEQYF. CDR3 nucleotides: TGTGCCAGCAGTCGGCAGGGTTCCTACGAGCAGTACTTC.

J is TRBJ2-7 and V is TRBV9; D gene uncertain. V was cut by 1 base and J by 9 bases, with 11 bases left in between. Germline V gene sequence: CDR1 SGDLS, CDR2 YYNGEE. There are 12 residues in the CDR3. The CDR3, as DNA: TGTGCCAGCAGCGTATCCACCGGACGGCAGTACTTC. Protein product: CASSVSTGRQYF.